This entry lists 22 T cell receptor beta chains sequenced from one sample in a study of blood T cells in healthy people across ages. It was with a sample-barcoded 5' primer and a J-beta primer mix that a second PCR of roughly 7 to 12 cycles was run. MiXCR, run by TCRdb on the 5' RACE reads, gives a single entry per CDR3 protein. There are roughly 680,000 distinct CDR3 sequences in the sample; roughly half occur only once, and 13% lies in the top ten. Sequenced sample: blood. The origin of the receptors is a woman older than 75 in good health.

The CDR3 bases are TGTGCCAGCAGGGGACAGGTGTGGGGCAATCAGCCTAAGCATTTT. Translation gives CASRGQVWGNQPKHF. This chain uses TRBV2 with TRBJ1-5; 8 nucleotides match TRBD1. With 6 bases clipped from V and 14 bases from J, the junction kept 18 bases outside the gene matches. Germline values: CDR1 SNHLY, CDR2 FYNNEI. This CDR3 comprises 15 residues.

This clonotype occurred many times. V is TRBV7-2 and J is TRBJ2-7; D ambiguous. Germline-derived CDR1 and CDR2 are SGHTA and FQGNSA. Trimming took off 2 bases at V and 2 bases at J, with 7 bases between the two ends. This CDR3 comprises 13 residues. The CDR3 protein is CASSLMETYEQYF. CDR3 nucleotides: TGTGCCAGCAGCTTAATGGAGACCTACGAGCAGTACTTC.

The V and J genes are TRBV21-1 and TRBJ2-1. TRBV21-1 is a recognized pseudogene. This CDR3 is built from 13 residues. CDR3 amino acids: CASSKVGINEQFF. CDR3 nucleotides: TGTGCCAGCAGCAAAGTGGGAATCAATGAGCAGTTCTTC.

The chain couples TRBV12-3 or TRBV12-4 to TRBJ2-3; no clear D gene. V was clipped by 6 bases and J by 4 bases, with 11 bases between them. The CDR3 spans 13 residues. The DNA of the CDR3 is TGTGCCAGCAGCAGAAGCGAGGCAGATACGCAGTATTTT. Protein: CASSRSEADTQYF.

This clonotype was counted ten times or more. The V gene is TRBV6-1, the J gene TRBJ2-3; D could derive from TRBD1 or TRBD2 (6 bases each). CDR1 is MNHNS and CDR2 is SASEGT in the germline V gene. The CDR3 runs to 13 residues. V was shortened by 7 bases and J by 9 bases, with 17 bases between the two germline ends. The CDR3 sequence is CASTTSGGPTQYF. Written as DNA, the CDR3 is TGTGCCAGCACCACTTCCGGGGGCCCGACGCAGTATTTT.

The sample holds a few counts of this clonotype. CDR3 sequence: CASSFQVDQETQYF. The CDR3 nucleotides are TGCGCCAGCAGCTTCCAGGTAGACCAAGAGACCCAGTACTTC. V is TRBV5-1 and J is TRBJ2-5; D gene uncertain. From germline, CDR1 is SGHRS and CDR2 YFSETQ. The CDR3 is 14 residues long. V lost 2 bases and J 0 bases, leaving 8 bases between the germline ends.

To note about this clonotype: A read error may be the cause here, since a much bigger clone is one base away. The chain couples TRBV7-2 to TRBJ2-3; 9 bases fit TRBD2. The CDR3 length is 15 residues. Germline CDR1 is SGHTA and CDR2 is FQGNSA. CDR3 in amino acids: CASSLPSGTTDAQYF. CDR3 in DNA: TGTGCCAGCAGCTTACCTAGCGGGACCACAGATGCGCAGTATTTT.

This clonotype was observed at least ten times. The rearrangement links TRBV20-1 to TRBJ1-5; no clear D gene. CDR1 is DFQATT, CDR2 SNEGSKA, per germline (reference sequence). V lost 4 bases, J lost 4 bases, and 11 bases lay in between. CDR3 length: 13 amino acids. CDR3: CSATQMTNQPQHF. CDR3 nucleotide sequence: TGCAGTGCTACACAGATGACGAATCAGCCCCAGCATTTT.

This chain's CDR3 is CASSLVAGATDTQYF. CDR3 nucleotide sequence: TGTGCCAGCAGCTTAGTTGCGGGTGCAACAGATACGCAGTATTTT. The gene calls are TRBV7-9 and TRBJ2-3; D perhaps matches TRBD2 (5 bases). Germline CDR1 reads SEHNR; CDR2 reads FQNEAQ (reference sequence). V gave up 1 base and J gave up 3 bases, with 11 bases separating them. The length of the CDR3 is 15 residues.

The rearrangement uses TRBV27 and TRBJ2-7; D uncertain. CDR3 length: 15 residues. With 2 bases removed from V and 2 bases from J, the gap between germline ends came to 13 bases. Per germline, CDR1 MNHEY and CDR2 SMNVEV (reference sequence). CDR3 region: CASSLRARSAYEQYF. In nucleotides, the CDR3 is TGTGCCAGCAGTTTAAGAGCCAGGAGCGCCTACGAGCAGTACTTC.

The V and J genes are TRBV3-1 and TRBJ2-5; D is perhaps TRBD1 (6 bases). The J call is in doubt because the DNA end fits TRBJ2-7 better. Per the germline V gene, CDR1 is LGHDT and CDR2 is YNNKEL (reference sequence). The CDR3 extends over 14 amino acids. As DNA, the CDR3 is TGTGCCAGCAGCCGCCGACAGGTTGGAGACGAGCAGTACTTC. Its translation is CASSRRQVGDEQYF.

This sequence joins TRBV20-1 and TRBJ2-7; 10 bases fit TRBD2. Losses at the gene ends were 3 bases for V and 3 bases for J; bases not matched to a gene: 8. The CDR3 loop spans 15 amino acids. Germline V CDR1 and CDR2: DFQATT, SNEGSKA (reference sequence). The CDR3 loop reads CSARVLAGVVYEQYF. CDR3 coding DNA: TGCAGTGCTAGGGTCCTAGCGGGAGTCGTCTACGAGCAGTACTTC.

This clonotype was found a few times. J is TRBJ2-2 and V is TRBV5-4; no reliable D call. Germline values: CDR1 SGHNT, CDR2 YYREEE (reference sequence). V was pared by 7 bases and J by 6 bases, with 10 bases between. CDR3 size: 12 residues. DNA for the CDR3: TGTGCCAGCGGCGAGATGGCCGGGGAGCTGTTTTTT. Translating it yields CASGEMAGELFF. Using reference TRBV5-4 and TRBJ2-2 for the parts outside the CDR3, the full variable domain is ETGVTQSPTHLIKTRGQQVTLRCSSQSGHNTVSWYQQALGQGPQFIFQYYREEENGRGNFPPRFSGLQFPNYSSELNVNALELDDSALYLCASGEMAGELFFGEGSRLTVL.

As for this clonotype: A junction boundary mismatches the germline segment, possibly from a read error. The genes are TRBV7-2 and TRBJ2-4; D not resolved. Judging by the DNA end, TRBJ2-5 fits better; the J call may be wrong. The CDR3 loop spans 14 amino acids. Germline CDR1 reads SGHTA; CDR2 reads FQGNSA. As DNA, the CDR3 is TGTGCTAGCAGCTTAGTTTGGGACCAAGAGACCCAGTACTTC. Encoded protein: CASSLVWDQETQYF.

Concerning this clonotype: One end of the junction is discordant with germline, which a read error may explain. The chain is built from TRBV25-1 and TRBJ1-5, with TRBD1 as a possible D gene (5 bases). CDR1 is MGHDK and CDR2 is SYGVNS in the germline V gene. The CDR3 has 14 amino acids. The CDR3 nucleotides read TGTGCCGGCAGAGGGGATACGAGCAATCAGCCCCAGCATTTT. As protein: CAGRGDTSNQPQHF. The full variable domain, rest sourced from reference TRBV25-1 and TRBJ1-5, is EADIYQTPRYLVIGTGKKITLECSQTMGHDKMYWYQQDPGMELHLIHYSYGVNSTEKGDLSSESTVSRIRTEHFPLTLESARPSHTSQYLCAGRGDTSNQPQHFGDGTRLSIL.

This chain connects TRBV21-1 to TRBJ2-1; the table's D call TRBD2 went unverified against the DNA. TRBV21-1 is a recognized pseudogene. The CDR3 is made up of 15 amino acids. The CDR3 protein is CASSKRGLAKSEQFF. The DNA of the CDR3 is TGTGCCAGCAGCAAACGGGGACTAGCGAAGAGTGAGCAGTTCTTC.

Many counts were recorded for this clonotype. This chain connects TRBV29-1 to TRBJ2-5; D gene unclear. V was shortened by 3 bases and J by 5 bases, with 13 bases between the two germline ends. CDR1 is SQVTM and CDR2 is ANQGSEA in the germline V gene. The CDR3 covers 13 residues. The DNA of the CDR3 is TGCAGCGTTGAGGGTGCTCTCAGGGAGACCCAGTACTTC. Its protein is CSVEGALRETQYF.

The table lists this clonotype with a few counts. The chain links TRBV27 to TRBJ2-5, with 10 bases identical to TRBD1. V dropped 2 bases and J dropped 11; count of bases not matched to a gene: 20. The length of the CDR3 is 18 residues. The germline V gene encodes CDR1 MNHEY and CDR2 SMNVEV (reference sequence). The chain's CDR3 is CASSLPGAPGQGIHEQYF. The DNA for the CDR3 is TGTGCCAGCAGTTTACCTGGAGCCCCGGGACAGGGGATCCATGAGCAGTACTTC.

This rearrangement joins TRBV6-5 to TRBJ2-5; 7 bases align to TRBD2. The end of the DNA aligns better with TRBJ2-7, so the J call may be wrong. CDR1 and CDR2 (germline): MNHEY, SVGAGI. The CDR3 covers 15 residues. The CDR3 protein is CASSRGLVRSYEQYF. The CDR3 nucleotides are TGTGCCAGCAGCCGAGGACTAGTTAGGAGTTACGAGCAGTACTTC.

In this sample, this clonotype turned up once. The chain is built from TRBV29-1 and TRBJ2-1; D unclear. The germline gives CDR1 SQVTM, CDR2 ANQGSEA. Trimming stripped 4 bases from V and 9 bases from J, with 13 bases between. The CDR3 is 12 amino acids. CDR3 in amino acids: CSVVRIGPEQFF. The CDR3 DNA sequence: TGCAGCGTTGTCCGTATAGGGCCTGAGCAGTTCTTC.

This chain joins TRBV7-9 and TRBJ2-5; D ambiguous. The CDR3 totals 13 residues. Looked up from germline, CDR1 is SEHNR and CDR2 is FQNEAQ (reference sequence). V lost 8 bases to trimming and J lost 2 bases, with 12 bases between them. CDR3 protein: CASGDGKQETQYF. The CDR3 DNA is TGTGCCAGCGGAGACGGAAAACAAGAGACCCAGTACTTC.

This chain uses TRBV5-1 with TRBJ1-4, with a weak D call TRBD1 (6 bases). The CDR3 loop spans 16 amino acids. With 3 bases removed from V and 0 bases from J, the gap between germline ends came to 12 bases. Germline assignment: CDR1 SGHRS and CDR2 YFSETQ. CDR3 DNA sequence: TGCGCCAGCAGCTGGGGGCTGGGTGCAACTAATGAAAAACTGTTTTTT. Its protein is CASSWGLGATNEKLFF.